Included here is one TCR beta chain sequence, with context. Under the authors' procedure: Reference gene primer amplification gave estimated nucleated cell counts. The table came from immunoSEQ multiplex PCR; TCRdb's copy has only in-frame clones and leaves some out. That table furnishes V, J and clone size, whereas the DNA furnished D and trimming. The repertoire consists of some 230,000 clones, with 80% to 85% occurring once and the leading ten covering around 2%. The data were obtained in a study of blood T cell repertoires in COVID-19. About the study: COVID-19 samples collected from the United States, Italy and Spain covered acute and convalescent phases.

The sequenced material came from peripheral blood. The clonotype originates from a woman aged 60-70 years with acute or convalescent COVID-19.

CDR3 protein: CASSQVRQGGSGYTF. DNA of the CDR3: TGTGCCAGCAGCCAAGTAAGACAGGGGGGTTCTGGCTACACCTTC. V and J are TRBV3-1 (or the pseudogene TRBV3-2) and TRBJ1-2; 9 nucleotides agree with TRBD1. Germline CDR1 LGHDT, CDR2 YNNKEL (reference sequence). V shed 1 base, J shed 7 bases, and the junction held 7 bases outside the gene matches. This CDR3 region has 15 residues.